The rows below give T cell receptor beta chains drawn from one sample of a study of T cells after yellow fever vaccination. A single record per CDR3 protein comes from TCRdb applying MiXCR to the 5' RACE reads. The table shows 510,000 or so distinct CDR3 sequences, with about 19% occurring only once. The material was PBMCs, obtained 15 days after the yellow fever booster vaccination. These receptors all stem from a man aged 25-45 years who received the YFV17D yellow fever vaccine. Both conserved end residues are part of each CDR3. Each record gives: clone size, D gene, J gene, V gene, CDR3 protein, CDR3 DNA. A D gene is named only where the DNA matches it firmly. The size of a clone is reported for some rows only, either as once, few or many, or as a class for expanded clones.

>.|TRBD2|TRBJ2-1|TRBV29-1
CSFPSWAGGEQFF
TGCAGCTTCCCGAGTTGGGCGGGGGGGGAGCAGTTCTTC
>.|.|TRBJ1-5|TRBV19
CASSSEVNQPQHF
TGTGCCAGTAGCTCGGAGGTCAATCAGCCCCAGCATTTT
>.|.|TRBJ2-2|TRBV7-9
CASSPPSTYTGELFF
TGTGCCAGCAGCCCACCCTCCACGTACACCGGGGAGCTGTTTTTT
>few|.|TRBJ1-2|TRBV3-1
CASSQGGDQGRYTF
TGTGCCAGCAGCCAAGGTGGGGACCAGGGCCGATACACCTTC
>.|TRBD2|TRBJ2-1|TRBV7-2
CASSLAATSGTNEQFF
TGTGCCAGCAGCTTAGCCGCCACTAGCGGGACCAATGAGCAGTTCTTC
>.|TRBD2|TRBJ2-3|TRBV6-2/TRBV6-3
CATGLQASGRYDTQYF
TGTGCCACAGGCCTACAGGCTAGCGGGAGGTATGATACGCAGTATTTT
>.|.|TRBJ2-2|TRBV28
CASRRLASTGELFF
TGTGCCAGCAGACGGCTAGCGAGTACCGGGGAGCTGTTTTTT
>.|.|TRBJ2-1|TRBV5-1
CASSPSRAYEQFF
TGCGCCAGCAGCCCTTCGAGAGCCTATGAGCAGTTCTTC
>.|.|TRBJ2-7|TRBV5-6
CASSLQRRGSYEQYF
TGTGCCAGCAGCTTGCAAAGGCGGGGCTCCTACGAGCAGTACTTC
>.|TRBD2|TRBJ2-3|TRBV12-3/TRBV12-4
CASSLGWTSGMGDTQYF
TGTGCCAGCAGTTTAGGGTGGACTAGCGGGATGGGAGATACGCAGTATTTT
>.|.|TRBJ2-2|TRBV19
CASSWRSHTGELFF
TGTGCCAGTAGTTGGAGGTCTCACACCGGGGAGCTGTTTTTT
>.|.|TRBJ2-5|TRBV20-1
CSARDLRTGGWFQETQYF
TGCAGTGCTAGAGATCTCCGGACGGGTGGGTGGTTTCAAGAGACCCAGTACTTC
>few|TRBD2|TRBJ2-4|TRBV7-4
CASSLVAGPGNIQYF
TGTGCCAGCAGCTTAGTAGCGGGACCAGGAAACATTCAGTACTTC
>.|.|TRBJ1-6|TRBV20-1
CSARGGAESSPLHF
TGCAGTGCTAGAGGTGGGGCAGAAAGTTCACCCCTCCACTTT
>many|.|TRBJ2-7|TRBV29-1
CSVIPSVYEQYF
TGCAGCGTTATCCCGTCGGTCTACGAGCAGTACTTC
>few|.|TRBJ2-1|TRBV7-2
CASSLGLAFPYNEQFF
TGTGCCAGCAGCTTAGGGTTAGCTTTCCCGTACAATGAGCAGTTCTTC
>few|TRBD2|TRBJ2-2|TRBV12-3/TRBV12-4
CASRPTSASTGELFF
TGTGCCAGCAGGCCGACTAGCGCGAGCACCGGGGAGCTGTTTTTT
>few|.|TRBJ1-1|TRBV6-6
CASFRNSEAFF
TGTGCCAGCTTCCGGAACTCCGAAGCTTTCTTT
>.|TRBD2|TRBJ2-7|TRBV15
CATSTNIAGYEQYF
TGTGCCACCAGCACAAACATAGCGGGTTACGAGCAGTACTTC
>few|.|TRBJ2-1|TRBV5-1
CASSGNTELYNEQFF
TGCGCCAGCAGCGGCAACACCGAGCTCTACAATGAGCAGTTCTTC
>.|.|TRBJ2-2|TRBV5-1
CASSTRDLNTGELFF
TGCGCCAGCAGCACAAGGGATTTGAACACCGGGGAGCTGTTTTTT
>few|.|TRBJ1-5|TRBV20-1
CSAHHGYSNQPQHF
TGCAGTGCCCATCACGGGTATAGCAATCAGCCCCAGCATTTT
>.|.|TRBJ2-3|TRBV7-2
CARYIVYRSTDTQYF
TGTGCCAGGTACATTGTATATAGGAGCACAGATACGCAGTATTTT
>.|.|TRBJ2-3|TRBV20-1
CSASGAGTQYF
TGCAGTGCTAGTGGGGCAGGTACGCAGTATTTT
>few|TRBD1|TRBJ1-1|TRBV5-5
CASSHIQGDTEAFF
TGTGCCAGCAGCCACATCCAGGGGGACACTGAAGCTTTCTTT